This is a list of T cell receptor beta chains from one sample in a study of Ad26.COV2.S vaccination and SARS-CoV-2 variants. Using immunoSEQ multiplex PCR, the repertoire was profiled, and TCRdb retains in-frame clones only, with some absent. The sample contains just over 350,000 clones, around 92% of which appear only once. The sample here was peripheral blood, taken after recovery from COVID-19. These receptors were taken from a human donor who had recovered from COVID-19. Each CDR3 is given with its conserved first and last residue.

TRBV19	TRBJ2-5	CASSPTGRGETQYF
TRBV6-1	TRBJ1-5	CASSAPPGTGGQPQHF
TRBV5-6	TRBJ1-6	CASSLVQGNSPLHF
TRBV7-8	TRBJ1-1	CASSLGTGTEAFF
TRBV6-2/TRBV6-3	TRBJ1-3	CASSSNRAGNTIYF
TRBV9	TRBJ2-5	CASSPGPKETQYF
TRBV7-8	TRBJ1-4	CASSPTGTLNEKLFF
TRBV10-3	TRBJ2-3	CAMTSGGAIGTDTQYF
TRBV5-1	TRBJ1-5	CASSLAGARNQPQHF
TRBV5-1	TRBJ1-5	CASSAGTGAYQPQHF
TRBV11-2	TRBJ1-1	CASSLGQGRITEAFF
TRBV3-1/TRBV3-2	TRBJ2-7	CASSQARGTSEQYF
TRBV11-2	TRBJ2-7	CASSLGAGEGYEQYF
TRBV27	TRBJ2-1	CASRDTPGVSYNEQFF
TRBV4-3	TRBJ1-1	CASSQGGLSGTEAFF
TRBV5-1	TRBJ1-1	CASSSDPGANTEAFF
TRBV5-1	TRBJ1-4	CASSPREGNEKLFF
TRBV2	TRBJ2-7	CASSGPKQGKGYEQYF
TRBV7-2	TRBJ1-1	CASTLEISRVKITEAFF
TRBV19	TRBJ2-4	CASSISETIAKNIQYF
TRBV4-3	TRBJ2-1	CASSQDATSATNNEQFF
TRBV5-4	TRBJ1-1	CASSTTANTEAFF
TRBV5-6	TRBJ2-7	CASSPLNAGPYEQYF
TRBV2	TRBJ2-2	CASSAPENTGELFF
TRBV19	TRBJ1-1	CASSIFGQGGSTEAFF
TRBV7-2	TRBJ2-5	CASSSGDSWYQETQYF
TRBV7-3	TRBJ2-3	CASSLTGRTATDTQYF
TRBV2	TRBJ1-1	CASSAGEVNTEAFF
TRBV19	TRBJ2-2	CASSIMSPDGNTGELFF
TRBV4-3	TRBJ2-2	CASSQDPSGGAHGELFF
TRBV2	TRBJ1-1	CASSAEGDTEAFF
TRBV4-1	TRBJ2-3	CASSRGDRSSTDTQYF
TRBV6-8	TRBJ1-4	CASTPQGRGSATNEKLFF
TRBV27	TRBJ1-5	CASSFSPSSQPQHF
TRBV19	TRBJ1-1	CASRGMGTAKNTEAFF
TRBV5-4	TRBJ1-2	CASSLPSEGAHGYTF
TRBV19	TRBJ1-1	CASSIGTDVNTEAFF
TRBV6-2/TRBV6-3	TRBJ1-5	CASSYSVQPQHF
TRBV3-1/TRBV3-2	TRBJ1-2	CASSQEQGAGGYTF
TRBV27	TRBJ1-1	CASSLGVTSEAFF
TRBV27	TRBJ1-2	CASSSVSSGAYGYTF
TRBV19	TRBJ1-5	CASSILTAENQPQHF
TRBV29-1	TRBJ2-7	CSAVDRGYPFSYEQYF
TRBV7-9	TRBJ2-1	CASSALTVLFF
TRBV19	TRBJ2-4	CASNERGGRENIQYF
TRBV7-8	TRBJ2-5	CASSFSKETQYF
TRBV27	TRBJ1-1	CASSLRGTVAGAFF
TRBV19	TRBJ2-3	CASSIRTSGGRDTQYF
TRBV5-1	TRBJ2-7	CASSLVAAGGEQYF
TRBV9	TRBJ2-2	CASSGGHLATGELFF
TRBV9	TRBJ2-7	CASSSGGAPGDEQYF
TRBV9	TRBJ2-3	CASSVSELLTDTQYF
TRBV28	TRBJ1-1	CASGVYTEAFF
TRBV6-5	TRBJ2-7	CASSDTRGYTYEQYF
TRBV19	TRBJ1-4	CASSLQVANEKLFF
TRBV4-2	TRBJ2-5	CASRRLAGGATQETQYF